This T cell receptor beta chain is from a study of blood T cell repertoires in COVID-19. Study information: Sources were T cells, B-cell-depleted T cells, or PBMCs; the material itself was cDNA or gDNA.

Germline lookup yields CDR1 KGHSH and CDR2 LQKENI. V dropped 4 bases and J dropped 4 bases, with 7 bases sitting between them. CDR3 size: 12 residues. The data were produced by immunoSEQ multiplex PCR, yet TCRdb's version contains in-frame clones alone and is incomplete. The sample holds 210,000 or so clones, around 81% seen once. The chain links TRBV18 to TRBJ1-2; D remains unclear. The sequenced sample was PBMCs or T cells enriched from blood (not recorded which). This sequence was found in a woman aged 35 to 49 with acute COVID-19. The CDR3 region has the DNA TGTGCCAGCTCACAACAGCTCTATGGCTACACCTTC. Translation: CASSQQLYGYTF.